This T cell receptor (beta chain) was sequenced in a study of T cell responses to AZD1222 COVID-19 vaccine. Germline assignment: CDR1 SGHRS and CDR2 YFSETQ. V was clipped by 7 bases and J by 3 bases, with 17 bases between them. The CDR3 sequence is 14 residues long. TCRdb's copy holds only in-frame clones and misses some; the assay was immunoSEQ multiplex PCR. The data contain roughly 130,000 clones, roughly 90% of them singletons. The clonotype comes from an adult in good health. Sequencing was performed on peripheral blood, taken on day 0 of AZD1222 vaccination. V and J are TRBV5-1 and TRBJ2-7; tentative D call: TRBD1 (5 bases). The CDR3 here is CASSFEGANYEQYF. CDR3 coding DNA: TGCGCCAGCTCCTTTGAAGGGGCCAACTACGAGCAGTACTTC.